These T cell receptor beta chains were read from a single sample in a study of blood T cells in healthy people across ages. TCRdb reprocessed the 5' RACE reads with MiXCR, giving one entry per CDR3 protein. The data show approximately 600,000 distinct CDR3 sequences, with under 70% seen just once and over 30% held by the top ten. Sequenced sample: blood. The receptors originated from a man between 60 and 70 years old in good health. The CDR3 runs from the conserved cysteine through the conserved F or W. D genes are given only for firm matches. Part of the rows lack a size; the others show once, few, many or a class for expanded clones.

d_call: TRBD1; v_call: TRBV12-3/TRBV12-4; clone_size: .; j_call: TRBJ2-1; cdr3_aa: CASSRGDRGWNEQFF; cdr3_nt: TGTGCCAGCAGTCGAGGTGACAGGGGTTGGAATGAGCAGTTCTTC
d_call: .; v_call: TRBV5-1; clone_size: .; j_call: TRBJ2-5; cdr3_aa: CACSLGSDETQYF; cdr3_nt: TGCGCCTGCAGCTTGGGGTCGGATGAGACCCAGTACTTC
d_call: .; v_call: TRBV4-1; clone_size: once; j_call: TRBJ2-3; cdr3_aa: CASSAEDRLEITDTQYF; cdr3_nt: TGCGCCAGCAGCGCAGAGGATCGGCTAGAAATCACAGATACGCAGTATTTT
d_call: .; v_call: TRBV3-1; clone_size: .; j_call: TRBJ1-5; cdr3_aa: CASSLIPEEPQHF; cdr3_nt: TGTGCCAGCAGCCTTATACCGGAGGAGCCCCAGCATTTT
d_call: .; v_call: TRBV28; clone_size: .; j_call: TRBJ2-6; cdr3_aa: CASSSQESGANVLTF; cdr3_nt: TGTGCCAGCAGTTCCCAGGAGTCTGGGGCCAACGTCCTGACTTTC
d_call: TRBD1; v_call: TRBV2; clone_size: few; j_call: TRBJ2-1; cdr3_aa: CASSELGTGGNEQFF; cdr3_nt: TGTGCCAGCAGTGAACTCGGGACAGGGGGGAATGAGCAGTTCTTC
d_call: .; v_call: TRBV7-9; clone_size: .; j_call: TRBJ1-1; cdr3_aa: CASSFGGLVAEAFF; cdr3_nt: TGTGCCAGCAGCTTTGGGGGGCTGGTCGCTGAAGCTTTCTTT
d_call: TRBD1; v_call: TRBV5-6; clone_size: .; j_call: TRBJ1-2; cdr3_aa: CASSYLTGGPTSGYTF; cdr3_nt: TGTGCCAGCAGCTACCTGACAGGGGGCCCGACCTCTGGCTACACCTTC
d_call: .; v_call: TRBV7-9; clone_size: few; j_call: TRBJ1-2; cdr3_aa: CASSLGPGADYGYTF; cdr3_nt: TGTGCCAGCAGCTTAGGCCCCGGGGCAGACTATGGCTACACCTTC
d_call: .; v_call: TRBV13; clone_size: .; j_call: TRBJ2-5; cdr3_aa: CASSFSGLKQETQYF; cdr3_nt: TGTGCCAGCAGCTTCTCCGGACTGAAGCAAGAGACCCAGTACTTC
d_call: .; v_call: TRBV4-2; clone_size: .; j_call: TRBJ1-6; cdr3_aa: CASSSRRGESYNSPLHF; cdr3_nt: TGTGCCAGTAGCTCCCGACGGGGGGAGTCCTATAATTCACCCCTCCACTTT
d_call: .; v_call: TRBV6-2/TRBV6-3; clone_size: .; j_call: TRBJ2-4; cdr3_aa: CASRAGGAKNIQYF; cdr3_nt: TGTGCCAGCAGAGCAGGTGGAGCCAAAAACATTCAGTACTTC
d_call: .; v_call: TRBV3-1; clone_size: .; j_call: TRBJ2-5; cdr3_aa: CASSLGWMETQYF; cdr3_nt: TGTGCCAGCAGCCTGGGCTGGATGGAGACCCAGTACTTC